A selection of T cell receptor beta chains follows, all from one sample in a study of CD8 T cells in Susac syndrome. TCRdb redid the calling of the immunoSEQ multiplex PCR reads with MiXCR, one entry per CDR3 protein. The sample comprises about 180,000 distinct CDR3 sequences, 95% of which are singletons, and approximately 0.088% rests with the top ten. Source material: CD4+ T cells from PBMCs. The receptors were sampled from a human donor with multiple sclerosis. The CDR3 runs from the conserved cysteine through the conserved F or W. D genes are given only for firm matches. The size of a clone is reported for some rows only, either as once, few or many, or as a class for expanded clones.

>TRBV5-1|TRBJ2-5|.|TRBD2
CASSLDSRGSFREFQETQYF
TGCGCCAGCAGCTTGGATTCGCGGGGGTCCTTTCGGGAATTCCAAGAGACCCAGTACTTC
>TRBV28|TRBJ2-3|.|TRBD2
CASSALAGTQYF
TGTGCCAGCAGTGCGCTAGCGGGGACGCAGTATTTT
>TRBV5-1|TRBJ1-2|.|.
CASSLAGSQNYGYTF
TGCGCCAGCAGCTTGGCTGGCAGCCAGAACTATGGCTACACCTTC
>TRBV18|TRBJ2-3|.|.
CASSPPGQLGGTDTQYF
TGTGCCAGCTCACCACCGGGTCAGCTGGGGGGCACAGATACGCAGTATTTT
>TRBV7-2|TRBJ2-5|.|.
CASSLVSPETQYF
TGTGCCAGCAGCTTAGTCTCCCCGGAGACCCAGTACTTC
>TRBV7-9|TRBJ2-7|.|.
CASSEAPPGEQYF
TGTGCCAGCAGTGAGGCCCCCCCCGGCGAGCAGTACTTC
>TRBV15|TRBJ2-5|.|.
CATSTWAQGHGETQYF
TGTGCCACCAGCACCTGGGCACAGGGCCACGGAGAGACCCAGTACTTC
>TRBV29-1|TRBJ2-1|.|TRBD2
CSAWTSGGYNEQFF
TGCAGCGCTTGGACTAGCGGGGGATACAATGAGCAGTTCTTC
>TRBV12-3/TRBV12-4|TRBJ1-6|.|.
CASSPTVSPLHF
TGTGCCAGCAGCCCTACGGTTTCACCCCTCCACTTT
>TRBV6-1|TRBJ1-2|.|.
CASRFTGYQASYGYTF
TGTGCCAGCAGATTTACAGGGTATCAGGCTTCATATGGCTACACCTTC
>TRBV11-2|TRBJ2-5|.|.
CASSPPTSRETQYF
TGTGCCAGCAGCCCGCCTACTAGCCGAGAGACCCAGTACTTC
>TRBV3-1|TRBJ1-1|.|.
CASSNGPTEAFF
TGTGCCAGCTCAAACGGGCCCACTGAAGCTTTCTTT
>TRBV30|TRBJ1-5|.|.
CAWSVGPSNQPQHF
TGTGCCTGGAGTGTGGGTCCTAGCAATCAGCCCCAGCATTTT
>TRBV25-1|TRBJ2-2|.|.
CASRVGEGVAGELFF
TGTGCCAGCAGGGTCGGAGAGGGTGTCGCCGGGGAGCTGTTTTTT
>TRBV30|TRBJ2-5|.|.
CAWSVIDRQQETQYF
TGTGCCTGGAGTGTCATAGACCGTCAACAAGAGACCCAGTACTTC
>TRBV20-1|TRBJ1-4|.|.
CSARVGRGVNEKLFF
TGCAGTGCTAGAGTAGGCCGGGGGGTTAATGAAAAACTGTTTTTT
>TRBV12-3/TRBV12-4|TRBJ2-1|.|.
CASSSGGFWSSYNEQFF
TGTGCCAGCAGTTCCGGGGGATTCTGGAGCTCCTACAATGAGCAGTTCTTC
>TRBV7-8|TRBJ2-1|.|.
CASSLAGGYYNEQFF
TGTGCCAGCAGCTTAGCGGGGGGATACTACAATGAGCAGTTCTTC
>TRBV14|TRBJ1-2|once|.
CASSLRHRQRTNYGYTF
TGTGCCAGCAGCCTACGACATCGACAGAGAACTAACTATGGCTACACCTTC
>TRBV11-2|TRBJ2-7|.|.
CASSLGRSRSEQYF
TGTGCCAGCAGCCTAGGGAGGTCCCGCTCCGAGCAGTACTTC
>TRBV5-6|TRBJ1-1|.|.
CASSLESFGASMNTEAFF
TGTGCCAGCAGCTTGGAGTCGTTTGGGGCGTCCATGAACACTGAAGCTTTCTTT
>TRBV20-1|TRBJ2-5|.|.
CSAPGAQETQYF
TGCAGTGCCCCCGGGGCCCAAGAGACCCAGTACTTC
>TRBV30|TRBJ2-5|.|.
CAWLLQGLGETQYF
TGTGCCTGGTTACTCCAGGGTCTTGGAGAGACCCAGTACTTC
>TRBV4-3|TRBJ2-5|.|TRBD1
CASSQRTGGLETQYF
TGCGCCAGCAGTCAGCGGACAGGGGGCTTAGAGACCCAGTACTTC
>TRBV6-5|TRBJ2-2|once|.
CASSYATSNTGELFF
TGTGCCAGCAGTTATGCGACATCGAACACCGGGGAGCTGTTTTTT
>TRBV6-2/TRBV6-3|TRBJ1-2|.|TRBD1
CASSSTTTGDYGYTF
TGTGCCAGCAGTTCAACAACGACAGGGGACTATGGCTACACCTTC
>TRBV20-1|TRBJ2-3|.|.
CSARYGGGTDTQYF
TGCAGTGCTAGGTACGGCGGGGGCACAGATACGCAGTATTTT
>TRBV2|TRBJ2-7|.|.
CASMPGFPGSYEQYF
TGTGCCAGCATGCCGGGCTTCCCGGGCTCCTACGAGCAGTACTTC
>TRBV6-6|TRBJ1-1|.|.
CATAGLNTEAFF
TGTGCCACCGCCGGGCTGAACACTGAAGCTTTCTTT
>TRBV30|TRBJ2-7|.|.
CAWRATGTYEQYF
TGTGCCTGGAGAGCCACGGGGACCTACGAGCAGTACTTC
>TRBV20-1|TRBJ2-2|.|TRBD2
CSARSASGVSGELFF
TGCAGTGCTAGATCGGCTAGCGGGGTGTCCGGGGAGCTGTTTTTT
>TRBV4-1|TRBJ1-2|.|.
CASSQEGRGDPGYTF
TGCGCCAGCAGCCAAGAAGGAAGAGGGGATCCTGGCTACACCTTC
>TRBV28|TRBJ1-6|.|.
CASSPPGRSSPLHF
TGTGCCAGCAGTCCCCCAGGTCGGAGTTCACCCCTCCACTTT
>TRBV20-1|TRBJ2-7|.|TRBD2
CSAKPGLAVHEQYF
TGCAGTGCTAAGCCGGGACTAGCGGTACACGAGCAGTACTTC
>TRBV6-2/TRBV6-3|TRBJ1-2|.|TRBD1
CASSYLPTGVNYGYTF
TGTGCCAGCAGTTACCTTCCGACAGGGGTGAACTATGGCTACACCTTC
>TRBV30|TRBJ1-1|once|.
CAHSGAPNTEAFF
TGTGCCCATTCAGGGGCCCCGAACACTGAAGCTTTCTTT
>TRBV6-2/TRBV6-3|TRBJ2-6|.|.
CASTDSRSLGGANVLTF
TGTGCCAGTACGGACAGCCGATCCTTAGGTGGGGCCAACGTCCTGACTTTC
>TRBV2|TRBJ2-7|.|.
CASSEALPAGMYF
TGTGCCAGCAGTGAAGCGCTTCCGGCAGGGATGTACTTC
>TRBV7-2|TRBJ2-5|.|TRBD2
CASSPRTSMETQYF
TGTGCCAGCAGTCCCCGGACTAGCATGGAGACCCAGTACTTC
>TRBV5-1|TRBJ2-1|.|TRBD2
CASRRLAGGYNEQFF
TGCGCCAGCAGACGACTAGCGGGGGGCTACAATGAGCAGTTCTTC
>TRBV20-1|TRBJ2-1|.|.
CSARDVAYNEQFF
TGCAGTGCTAGAGATGTGGCCTACAATGAGCAGTTCTTC
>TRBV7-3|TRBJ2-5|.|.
CASSSGHQETQYF
TGTGCCAGTTCGAGCGGACACCAAGAGACCCAGTACTTC
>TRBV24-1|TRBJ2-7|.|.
CATSPGPVFYEQYF
TGTGCCACCAGCCCCGGGCCAGTATTCTACGAGCAGTACTTC
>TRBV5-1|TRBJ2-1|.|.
CASSLQEVGSYNEQFF
TGCGCCAGCAGCTTGCAGGAAGTAGGCTCCTACAATGAGCAGTTCTTC
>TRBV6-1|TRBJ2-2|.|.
CASSIRPNTGELFF
TGTGCCAGCAGTATCAGACCGAACACCGGGGAGCTGTTTTTT
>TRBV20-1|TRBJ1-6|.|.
CSARVLDKNNSPLHF
TGCAGTGCTAGAGTCTTGGACAAGAATAATTCACCCCTCCACTTT
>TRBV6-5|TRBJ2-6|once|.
CASNREPGANVLTF
TGTGCCAGCAATCGAGAACCCGGGGCCAACGTCCTGACTTTC
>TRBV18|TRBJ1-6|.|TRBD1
CASSPGQEKNSPLHF
TGTGCCAGCTCACCAGGACAGGAAAAGAATTCACCCCTCCACTTT
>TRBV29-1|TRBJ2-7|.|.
CSVGPGRLRHEQYF
TGCAGCGTAGGTCCCGGACGGTTAAGGCACGAGCAGTACTTC
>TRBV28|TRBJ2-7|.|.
CASSLTAPSYEQYF
TGTGCCAGCAGTTTGACAGCACCCTCCTACGAGCAGTACTTC
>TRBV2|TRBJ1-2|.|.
CASSEEYGYTF
TGTGCCAGCAGTGAAGAGTATGGCTACACCTTC
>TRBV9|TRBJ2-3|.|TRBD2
CASSEELAGGGDTQYF
TGTGCCAGCAGCGAGGAACTAGCGGGAGGAGGCGATACGCAGTATTTT
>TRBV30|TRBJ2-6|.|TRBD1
CAYSGTGKSGANVLTF
TGTGCCTACTCCGGGACAGGGAAAAGTGGGGCCAACGTCCTGACTTTC